This T cell receptor (beta chain) appears in the sequencing data of a study of blood T cell repertoires in COVID-19. Looking at the study overall: COVID-19 samples collected from the United States, Italy and Spain covered acute and convalescent phases. T cells, B-cell-depleted T cells, or PBMCs provided the cDNA or gDNA that served as material.

Per the study methods: Quantification of nucleated cells was approximated via reference gene primer amplification. The data were produced by immunoSEQ multiplex PCR, yet TCRdb's version contains in-frame clones alone and is incomplete. The V and J calls and clone size were taken over from that table, and D and trimming were inferred from the DNA. The profile shows about 340,000 clones, about nine tenths of them singletons. Seattle's enrolled individuals joined amid active infection and were then monitored longitudinally. This sequence was found in a woman aged 70-85 years with COVID-19, enrolled during active disease. The sample consisted of peripheral blood.

The DNA of the CDR3 is TGCGCCAGCAGCCCAGCGGGGGGGCCCCAAGAGACCCAGTACTTC. Its protein product is CASSPAGGPQETQYF. The chain employs TRBV5-1 and TRBJ2-5, with 10 nucleotides matching TRBD2. CDR3 length: 15 amino acids. J gave up 1 base and V 4 bases, and 4 bases lay outside the gene matches. Germline CDR1 reads SGHRS; CDR2 reads YFSETQ.